The 11 T cell receptor beta chains below were found in one sample sequenced in a study of T-cell reconstitution after alpha-beta-depleted transplantation in children. Unique molecular identifiers were used in preparing the TCRbeta library. TCRdb called the PCR reads again in MiXCR, with one record for every CDR3 protein. The sample has some 200,000 distinct CDR3 sequences; around 9.6% are singletons. The starting material was PBMCs from the stem cell graft donor, obtained from the stem cell graft. The receptor source for this set is a human donor who donated a stem cell graft to a child with acute lymphoblastic leukemia.

Only a few counts were recorded for this clonotype. J is TRBJ2-7 and V is TRBV18; TRBD2 is a possible D gene (7 bases). The V gene's germline CDR1 is KGHSH and CDR2 LQKENI. Trimming stripped 3 bases from V and 2 bases from J, with 14 bases between. This CDR3 region has 15 residues. CDR3 in amino acids: CASSPLAGDTYEQYF. The CDR3 coding sequence is TGTGCCAGCTCACCGCTGGCGGGGGACACCTACGAGCAGTACTTC.

Note on this clonotype: This may be a read error, as it is one base from a much larger clone. Without the conserved terminal phenylalanine or tryptophan, this CDR3 likely stems from a read error. This chain joins TRBV12-3 or TRBV12-4 and TRBJ1-5; a weak D match, TRBD1 (5 bases). The CDR3 is made up of 14 amino acids. Trimming stripped 3 bases from V and 5 bases from J, with 11 bases between. Here the CDR3 DNA reads TGTGCCAGCAGTTTGGGGCAGGGAGATCAGCCCCAGCATTAT. Translating gives CASSLGQGDQPQHY.

This clonotype was recorded a few times. The chain links TRBV27 to TRBJ2-7; D gene ambiguous. CDR3 length: 12 residues. Trimming cost V 5 bases and J 5 bases, with 10 bases left between them. CDR1 MNHEY and CDR2 SMNVEV come from the germline V gene (reference sequence). For the CDR3, the DNA is TGTGCCAGCAGTCCCAGGATCCACGAGCAGTACTTC. Translating gives CASSPRIHEQYF.

The sample holds a few counts of this clonotype. For the CDR3, the DNA is TGTGCCAGCAGTTTACGGCGGCGGGGTGGTGAGCAGTTCTTC. Its protein is CASSLRRRGGEQFF. V gene TRBV12-3 or TRBV12-4 combines with J gene TRBJ2-1; possibly TRBD2 for D (6 bases). The CDR3 totals 14 residues. The V end was cut by 2 bases, the J end by 9 bases, with 14 bases between.

The rearrangement links TRBV11-2 to TRBJ1-2, with D hard to call. The CDR3 has 16 residues. CDR1 is SGHAT, CDR2 FQNNGV, per germline. The V and J ends lost 0 bases and 2 bases respectively, with 13 bases between them. This chain's CDR3 is CASSLDRAVGNYGYTF. CDR3 coding DNA: TGTGCCAGCAGCTTAGATCGCGCGGTCGGAAACTATGGCTACACCTTC.

The J gene is TRBJ1-2, the V gene TRBV29-1; D is undetermined. CDR1 and CDR2 from the germline V gene are SQVTM and ANQGSEA. CDR3 length: 9 residues. V was cut by 2 bases and J by 10 bases, with 5 bases left in between. CDR3 sequence reads: CSVEFVYTF. The CDR3 DNA sequence: TGCAGCGTTGAATTTGTCTACACCTTC.

The chain carries TRBV6-5 and TRBJ2-5; 8 positions agree with TRBD2. With V trimmed by 5 bases and J by 1 base, 9 bases remained unmatched. The CDR3 is made up of 16 amino acids. Germline-derived CDR1 and CDR2 are MNHEY and SVGAGI. CDR3 residues: CASSHPAGGLQETQYF. As DNA, the CDR3 is TGTGCCAGCAGTCACCCGGCGGGGGGCCTCCAAGAGACCCAGTACTTC.

Ten or more counts support this clonotype. The V and J genes are TRBV24-1 and TRBJ1-4; the D is unclear. The CDR3 is 15 amino acids. Germline V gives CDR1 KGHDR, CDR2 SFDVKD. Between the trimmed V and J ends, which lost 2 bases and 2 bases, there was a span of 8 bases. CDR3 in amino acids: CATSDSGRTNEKLFF. The DNA for the CDR3 is TGTGCCACCAGTGATTCAGGTCGGACTAATGAAAAACTGTTTTTT.

The gene calls are TRBV5-1 and TRBJ1-1; D unresolved. Between the trimmed V and J ends, which lost 4 bases and 1 base, there was a span of 11 bases. The CDR3 loop spans 14 amino acids. CDR1 SGHRS and CDR2 YFSETQ come from the germline V gene. The chain's CDR3 is CASSPWTGNTEAFF. The CDR3, as DNA: TGCGCCAGCAGCCCTTGGACGGGGAACACTGAAGCTTTCTTT.

Ten or more counts support this clonotype. This chain uses TRBV5-1 with TRBJ2-7; either TRBD1 or TRBD2 may supply D (5 bases each). Germline V gene sequence: CDR1 SGHRS, CDR2 YFSETQ. This CDR3 region has 15 residues. V lost 5 bases to trimming and J lost 6 bases, with 21 bases between them. This chain's CDR3 is CASSIRDGGYGEQYF. The CDR3 DNA reads TGCGCCAGCAGTATACGGGACGGAGGATATGGCGAGCAGTACTTC.

The genes are TRBV5-1 and TRBJ2-1; TRBD1 matches at 9 bases. The V gene end was trimmed by 0 bases and the J gene end by 6 bases; junction bases not matched to a gene: 7. Germline values: CDR1 SGHRS, CDR2 YFSETQ. The CDR3 length is 16 residues. CDR3 nucleotides: TGCGCCAGCAGCTTGGTCGCCGGACAGGGGTCCAATGAGCAGTTCTTC. As protein: CASSLVAGQGSNEQFF.